One and the same sample provided the 9 T cell receptor beta chains below, sequenced in a study of blood T cell repertoires in COVID-19. This table comes from immunoSEQ multiplex PCR, and its TCRdb copy is limited to in-frame clones, with some not included. The table has a few hundred thousand clones, around nine tenths seen once. The sequenced material came from PBMCs or T cells enriched from blood (not recorded which). The receptors originated from a woman between 45 and 65 years old who had been exposed to COVID-19.

This chain uses TRBV24-1 with TRBJ1-2, with TRBD1 matching over 10 bases. With V trimmed by 4 bases and J by 5 bases, 9 bases remained unmatched. The germline CDR1 and CDR2 sequences are KGHDR and SFDVKD. The CDR3 extends over 16 amino acids. CDR3 in DNA: TGTGCCACCAGTGACCGTGGGACAGGGGAACTATATGGCTACACCTTC. This encodes CATSDRGTGELYGYTF.

This clone was seen a single time. The rearrangement links TRBV24-1 to TRBJ2-2; 9 nucleotides match TRBD1. The trim removed 8 bases at V and 5 bases at J, leaving 5 bases unmatched. This CDR3 is 14 amino acids long. The germline gives CDR1 KGHDR, CDR2 SFDVKD. The CDR3 reads CATKTGGGTGELFF. DNA of the CDR3: TGTGCCACCAAAACAGGGGGCGGGACCGGGGAGCTGTTTTTT.

This clone was seen many times. This rearrangement joins TRBV6-5 to TRBJ2-1, with 9 positions matching TRBD1. Trimming removed 6 bases from V and 9 bases from J; junction bases left unmatched: 9. CDR1 is MNHEY, CDR2 SVGAGI, per germline. This CDR3 comprises 14 residues. Here the CDR3 reads CASSPDRGMAEQFF. The CDR3 nucleotides read TGTGCCAGCAGCCCGGACAGGGGAATGGCTGAGCAGTTCTTC.

This clone was observed a handful of times. The chain uses TRBV7-2 and TRBJ2-7; tentatively, D is TRBD2 (6 bases). Trimming took off 8 bases at V and 2 bases at J, with 7 bases between the two ends. The CDR3 has 11 amino acids. CDR1 is SGHTA, CDR2 FQGNSA, per germline. In nucleotides, the CDR3 is TGTGCCAGCGGCGGGACCTACGAGCAGTACTTC. This encodes CASGGTYEQYF.

Details on this clone: A junction boundary mismatches the germline segment, possibly from a read error. The chain uses TRBV5-1 and TRBJ2-5, with D possibly TRBD2 on 6 matching bases. CDR3 length: 16 residues. In germline, CDR1 is SGHRS, CDR2 YFSETQ. Here the CDR3 DNA reads TGCGCCCGCAGCTTGTTCGCGGGGCCCAACCAAGAGACCCAGTACTTC. It yields the protein CARSLFAGPNQETQYF.

The chain joins TRBV5-1 to TRBJ2-1; 7 bases align to TRBD1. The germline CDR1 and CDR2 sequences are SGHRS and YFSETQ. The ends lost 2 bases at V and 9 bases at J; junction bases unmatched: 14. The CDR3 has 16 residues. The CDR3 coding sequence is TGCGCCAGCAGCTTCCCCCCCCTAGGGGGCTCGGGTGAGCAGTTCTTC. Translating it yields CASSFPPLGGSGEQFF.

The genes are TRBV6-5 and TRBJ1-1; D remains ambiguous. Trimming took off 4 bases at V and 11 bases at J, with 17 bases between the two ends. Germline values: CDR1 MNHEY, CDR2 SVGAGI. This CDR3 is built from 13 residues. CDR3 sequence: CASSSTPLVGAFF. Written as DNA, the CDR3 is TGTGCCAGCAGTTCGACACCCCTCGTTGGGGCTTTCTTT.

The rearrangement joins TRBV4-1 to TRBJ2-7; 8 bases agree with TRBD2. Germline values: CDR1 MGHRA, CDR2 YSYEKL. Trimming removed 1 base from V and 6 bases from J; junction bases left unmatched: 14. The CDR3 sequence is 17 residues long. The DNA for the CDR3 is TGCGCCAGCAGCCAAGTAGGCGGGGGGTTGGGTGTTTCCGAGCAGTACTTC. Translation: CASSQVGGGLGVSEQYF.

J is TRBJ2-7 and V is TRBV18, with TRBD1 matching over 7 bases. The trim removed 6 bases at V and 4 bases at J, leaving 6 bases unmatched. This CDR3 is built from 13 residues. Germline loops: CDR1 KGHSH, CDR2 LQKENI. The CDR3 nucleotides read TGTGCCAGCTCCTCACCAGGGGGATACGAGCAGTACTTC. Protein: CASSSPGGYEQYF.